These T cell receptor beta chains were read from a single sample in a study of cytomegalovirus exposure and HLA in healthy donors. Using immunoSEQ multiplex PCR, the repertoire was profiled, and TCRdb retains in-frame clones only, with some absent. The data contain roughly 130,000 clones, around four fifths of them singletons. Specimen: PBMCs. These receptor sequences come from a boy aged 5-17 years in good health and CMV-seronegative. Both conserved end residues are part of each CDR3. The order of the fields is clone size, J gene, V gene, D gene, CDR3 protein, CDR3 DNA. The D gene is left open where the match is weak. Expanded clones get a size class; other rows say once, few or many, or leave the size out.

clone_size: .; j_call: TRBJ2-2; v_call: TRBV9; d_call: .; cdr3_aa: CASSVSKIDFRNTGELFF; cdr3_nt: TGTGCCAGCAGCGTAAGTAAGATCGACTTCAGGAACACCGGGGAGCTGTTTTTT
clone_size: .; j_call: TRBJ2-5; v_call: TRBV5-6; d_call: TRBD1; cdr3_aa: CASSSTKGQGAFKTQYF; cdr3_nt: TGTGCCAGCAGCTCCACAAAAGGACAGGGGGCTTTCAAGACCCAGTACTTC
clone_size: .; j_call: TRBJ1-2; v_call: TRBV4-3; d_call: TRBD1; cdr3_aa: CASSQGTGVVYGYTF; cdr3_nt: TGCGCCAGCAGCCAAGGGACAGGGGTAGTCTATGGCTACACCTTC
clone_size: .; j_call: TRBJ2-1; v_call: TRBV10-3; d_call: TRBD2; cdr3_aa: CAISGGGRRDEQFF; cdr3_nt: TGTGCCATCAGTGGTGGCGGGAGAAGAGATGAGCAGTTCTTC
clone_size: .; j_call: TRBJ2-1; v_call: TRBV4-1; d_call: .; cdr3_aa: CASSQVDLISYNEQFF; cdr3_nt: TGCGCCAGCAGCCAAGTGGACTTAATCTCCTACAATGAGCAGTTCTTC
clone_size: .; j_call: TRBJ2-3; v_call: TRBV29-1; d_call: TRBD2; cdr3_aa: CSAGDTDTQYF; cdr3_nt: TGCAGTGCGGGAGATACAGATACGCAGTATTTT
clone_size: .; j_call: TRBJ1-2; v_call: TRBV29-1; d_call: .; cdr3_aa: CSVEEGVRNYGYTF; cdr3_nt: TGCAGCGTTGAAGAAGGGGTCCGGAACTATGGCTACACCTTC
clone_size: .; j_call: TRBJ1-2; v_call: TRBV5-6; d_call: .; cdr3_aa: CASSLWLGDNLNYGYTF; cdr3_nt: TGTGCCAGCAGCCTCTGGCTTGGGGACAACCTAAACTATGGCTACACCTTC
clone_size: .; j_call: TRBJ1-1; v_call: TRBV4-2; d_call: .; cdr3_aa: CASSQDGQASHTEAFF; cdr3_nt: TGTGCCAGCAGCCAAGATGGGCAGGCCTCTCACACTGAAGCTTTCTTT
clone_size: .; j_call: TRBJ2-5; v_call: TRBV6-1; d_call: TRBD2; cdr3_aa: CASSEDNLAGVAWETQYF; cdr3_nt: TGTGCCAGCAGTGAAGATAACCTAGCGGGAGTCGCATGGGAGACCCAGTACTTC
clone_size: .; j_call: TRBJ1-1; v_call: TRBV7-2; d_call: .; cdr3_aa: CASSWGGQMNTEAFF; cdr3_nt: TGTGCCAGCAGTTGGGGTGGACAGATGAACACTGAAGCTTTCTTT
clone_size: .; j_call: TRBJ1-2; v_call: TRBV28; d_call: TRBD1; cdr3_aa: CASSLRQGGYTF; cdr3_nt: TGTGCCAGCAGTTTAAGACAGGGAGGCTACACCTTC
clone_size: .; j_call: TRBJ1-1; v_call: TRBV7-8; d_call: .; cdr3_aa: CASSLTGGITEAFF; cdr3_nt: TGTGCCAGCAGCCTCACAGGTGGGATCACTGAAGCTTTCTTT
clone_size: .; j_call: TRBJ2-1; v_call: TRBV19; d_call: TRBD2; cdr3_aa: CASSIASGRVNEQFF; cdr3_nt: TGTGCCAGTAGTATAGCCAGCGGGAGGGTTAATGAGCAGTTCTTC
clone_size: .; j_call: TRBJ2-6; v_call: TRBV5-4; d_call: TRBD1; cdr3_aa: CASSSGQGAILTF; cdr3_nt: TGTGCCAGCAGCTCGGGACAGGGGGCTATCCTGACTTTC
clone_size: .; j_call: TRBJ2-5; v_call: TRBV10-3; d_call: .; cdr3_aa: CAISEGGGAETQYF; cdr3_nt: TGTGCCATCAGTGAAGGGGGGGGCGCAGAGACCCAGTACTTC
clone_size: .; j_call: TRBJ1-5; v_call: TRBV19; d_call: TRBD1; cdr3_aa: CASSIFDRGDQPQHF; cdr3_nt: TGTGCCAGTAGTATTTTTGACAGGGGGGATCAGCCCCAGCATTTT
clone_size: .; j_call: TRBJ1-2; v_call: TRBV7-9; d_call: .; cdr3_aa: CASSYRDGQTFNYGYTF; cdr3_nt: TGTGCCAGCAGCTACAGAGACGGACAGACGTTTAACTATGGCTACACCTTC
clone_size: .; j_call: TRBJ2-7; v_call: TRBV6-5; d_call: TRBD2; cdr3_aa: CASSTGLRPYEQYF; cdr3_nt: TGTGCCAGCAGTACGGGACTAAGGCCCTACGAGCAGTACTTC
clone_size: .; j_call: TRBJ1-1; v_call: TRBV27; d_call: .; cdr3_aa: CASSFLAETMNTEAFF; cdr3_nt: TGTGCCAGCAGTTTTTTAGCGGAAACCATGAACACTGAAGCTTTCTTT
clone_size: few; j_call: TRBJ2-2; v_call: TRBV11-2; d_call: .; cdr3_aa: CASSSDRSRTGELFF; cdr3_nt: TGTGCCAGCAGCTCTGACAGGTCCCGGACCGGGGAGCTGTTTTTT
clone_size: .; j_call: TRBJ1-5; v_call: TRBV4-1; d_call: TRBD1; cdr3_aa: CASSLSGGPQPQHF; cdr3_nt: TGCGCCAGCAGCCTGTCAGGGGGACCTCAGCCCCAGCATTTT
clone_size: .; j_call: TRBJ2-7; v_call: TRBV6-6; d_call: TRBD1; cdr3_aa: CASSAQGARYEQYF; cdr3_nt: TGTGCCAGCAGTGCACAGGGGGCGCGTTACGAGCAGTACTTC
clone_size: .; j_call: TRBJ2-3; v_call: TRBV2; d_call: TRBD2; cdr3_aa: CASNYVGGTDTQYF; cdr3_nt: TGTGCCAGCAACTATGTGGGAGGGACAGATACGCAGTATTTT
clone_size: .; j_call: TRBJ2-1; v_call: TRBV7-8; d_call: .; cdr3_aa: CASSSTLGQFF; cdr3_nt: TGTGCCAGCAGCTCGACTCTAGGGCAGTTCTTC
clone_size: .; j_call: TRBJ2-7; v_call: TRBV18; d_call: .; cdr3_aa: CASSPLSRDSYEQYF; cdr3_nt: TGTGCCAGCTCACCGCTGAGCAGGGACTCCTACGAGCAGTACTTC
clone_size: .; j_call: TRBJ2-1; v_call: TRBV5-1; d_call: TRBD2; cdr3_aa: CASSWGLAGAEQFF; cdr3_nt: TGCGCCAGCAGCTGGGGACTAGCGGGAGCTGAGCAGTTCTTC
clone_size: .; j_call: TRBJ2-5; v_call: TRBV1; d_call: .; cdr3_aa: CTSSQKRTSGYQETQYF; cdr3_nt: TGCACCAGCAGCCAGAAACGGACTAGCGGCTACCAAGAGACCCAGTACTTC
clone_size: .; j_call: TRBJ2-1; v_call: TRBV5-1; d_call: .; cdr3_aa: CASSLAGVSYNEQFF; cdr3_nt: TGCGCCAGCAGCTTGGCGGGAGTTTCCTACAATGAGCAGTTCTTC
clone_size: few; j_call: TRBJ1-2; v_call: TRBV7-9; d_call: TRBD1; cdr3_aa: CASSLGAGTGLMYGYTF; cdr3_nt: TGTGCCAGCAGCTTAGGGGCCGGGACAGGGCTGATGTATGGCTACACCTTC
clone_size: once; j_call: TRBJ2-1; v_call: TRBV30; d_call: TRBD2; cdr3_aa: CACDPGEGPPYNEQFF; cdr3_nt: TGTGCCTGCGATCCGGGGGAGGGCCCGCCCTACAATGAGCAGTTCTTC
clone_size: .; j_call: TRBJ2-1; v_call: TRBV15; d_call: .; cdr3_aa: CATRTVPYNEQFF; cdr3_nt: TGTGCCACCAGGACAGTACCGTACAATGAGCAGTTCTTC